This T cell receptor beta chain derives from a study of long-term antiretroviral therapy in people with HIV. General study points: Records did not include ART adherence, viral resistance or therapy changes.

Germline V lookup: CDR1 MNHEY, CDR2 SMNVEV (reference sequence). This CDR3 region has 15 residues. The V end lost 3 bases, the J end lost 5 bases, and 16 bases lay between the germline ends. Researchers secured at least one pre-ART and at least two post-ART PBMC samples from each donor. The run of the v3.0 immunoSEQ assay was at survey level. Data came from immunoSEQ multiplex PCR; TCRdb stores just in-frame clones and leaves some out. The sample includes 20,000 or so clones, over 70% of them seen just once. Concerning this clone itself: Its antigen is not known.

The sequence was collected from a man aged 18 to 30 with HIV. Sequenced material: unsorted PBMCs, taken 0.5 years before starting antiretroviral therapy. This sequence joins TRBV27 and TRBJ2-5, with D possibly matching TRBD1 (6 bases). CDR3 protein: CASSFRGSQGETQYF. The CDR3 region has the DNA TGTGCCAGCAGTTTCCGGGGTTCCCAGGGGGAGACCCAGTACTTC.